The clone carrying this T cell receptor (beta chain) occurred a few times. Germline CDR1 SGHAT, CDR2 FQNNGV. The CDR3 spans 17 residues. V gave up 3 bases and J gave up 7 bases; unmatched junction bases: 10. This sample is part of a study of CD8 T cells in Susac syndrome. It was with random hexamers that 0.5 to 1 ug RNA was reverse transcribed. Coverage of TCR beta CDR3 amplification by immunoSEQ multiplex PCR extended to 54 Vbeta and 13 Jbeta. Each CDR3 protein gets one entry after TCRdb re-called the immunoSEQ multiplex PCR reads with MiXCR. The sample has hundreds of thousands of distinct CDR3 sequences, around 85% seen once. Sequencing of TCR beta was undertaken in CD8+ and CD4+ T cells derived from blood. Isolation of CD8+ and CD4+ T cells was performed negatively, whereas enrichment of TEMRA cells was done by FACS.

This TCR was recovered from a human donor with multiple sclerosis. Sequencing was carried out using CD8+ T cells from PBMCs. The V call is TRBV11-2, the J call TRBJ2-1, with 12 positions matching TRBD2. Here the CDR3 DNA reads TGTGCCAGCAGCTTTCGGACTAGCGGGGTACGGGGGAATGAGCAGTTCTTC. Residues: CASSFRTSGVRGNEQFF.